This TCR beta chain was profiled in a study of T cell responses to AZD1222 COVID-19 vaccine. The study, taken as a whole, reports: Seropositive at baseline were only a handful of AZD1222 recipients.

CDR1 and CDR2 (germline): SGHVS, FQNEAQ. Trimming took 5 bases from V and 2 from J, leaving 12 bases between them. This CDR3 has 14 residues. Points on this clone: Its cognate antigen is unknown.

Using immunoSEQ multiplex PCR, the repertoire was profiled, and TCRdb retains in-frame clones only, with some absent. The sample has about 56,000 clones; approximately 85% are singletons. This clonotype originated in an adult in good health. The chain couples TRBV7-8 to TRBJ1-2, with D hard to call. The source material was peripheral blood, sampled on day 0 of AZD1222 vaccination. The CDR3 DNA reads TGTGCCAGCAGCCATGAGGCCAGGAACTATGGCTACACCTTC. It codes for CASSHEARNYGYTF. The variable domain in full, with the rest retrieved from reference TRBV7-8 and TRBJ1-2, is GAGVSQSPRYKVAKRGQDVALRCDPISGHVSLFWYQQALGQGPEFLTYFQNEAQLDKSGLPSDRFFAERPEGSVSTLKIQRTQQEDSAVYLCASSHEARNYGYTFGSGTRLTVV.